This is a list of T cell receptor beta chains from one sample in a study of shared clonotypes between healthy human individuals. Libraries were prepared by immunoSEQ multiplex PCR; TCRdb keeps only in-frame clonotypes and omits some of them. This table has nearly 1 million clones, over 60% appearing once. The specimen was memory CD4+ T cells sorted from blood. Receptor source: a man younger than 30 in good health. Each CDR3 is given with its conserved first and last residue. D genes are given only for firm matches. Rows give clone size only sometimes, using once, few, many, or a class for an expanded clone.

V gene	clone size	D gene	J gene	CDR3 protein	CDR3 DNA
TRBV7-2	-	-	TRBJ2-7	CASIPYREGRNEQYF	TGTGCCAGCATCCCCTACCGAGAGGGCCGAAATGAGCAGTACTTC
TRBV2	-	-	TRBJ2-7	CASSLPSTYEQYF	TGTGCCAGCAGCCTCCCTAGCACCTACGAGCAGTACTTC
TRBV7-6	-	TRBD1	TRBJ1-4	CASSPNRGRLNEKLFF	TGTGCCAGCAGCCCGAACAGGGGAAGACTTAATGAAAAACTGTTTTTT
TRBV2	-	-	TRBJ2-4	CASSGTTVAKNIQYF	TGTGCCAGCAGTGGGACAACCGTAGCCAAAAACATTCAGTACTTC
TRBV18	few	-	TRBJ1-6	CASSPTRDSPLHF	TGTGCCAGCTCACCCACCCGGGATTCACCCCTCCACTTT
TRBV30	-	-	TRBJ1-5	CAWSELGLLGNQPQHF	TGTGCCTGGAGCGAACTCGGACTATTAGGCAATCAGCCCCAGCATTTT
TRBV7-9	-	TRBD1	TRBJ1-2	CASSLGGLSRGNYGYTF	TGTGCCAGCAGCCTAGGGGGCCTCTCACGAGGAAACTATGGCTACACCTTC
TRBV6-5	many	-	TRBJ1-5	CASRGASNQPQHF	TGTGCCAGCCGCGGGGCGAGCAATCAGCCCCAGCATTTT
TRBV7-2	-	-	TRBJ2-7	CASSLVRGGEQYF	TGTGCCAGCAGCTTAGTCAGGGGGGGCGAGCAGTACTTC
TRBV7-9	-	-	TRBJ1-3	CASSFFGGSGNTIYF	TGTGCCAGCAGCTTTTTCGGTGGCTCTGGAAACACCATATATTTT
TRBV10-3	few	-	TRBJ1-1	CAIGQNTEAFF	TGTGCCATCGGACAGAACACTGAAGCTTTCTTT
TRBV27	many	TRBD1	TRBJ1-2	CASSPADRDYGYTF	TGTGCCAGCAGCCCGGCGGACAGGGACTATGGCTACACCTTC
TRBV19	-	-	TRBJ2-1	CATRDSGYNEQFF	TGTGCCACCCGGGATAGCGGCTACAATGAGCAGTTCTTC
TRBV11-2	-	-	TRBJ2-7	CASSLEFGQYEQYF	TGTGCCAGCAGCTTAGAGTTCGGCCAATACGAGCAGTACTTC
TRBV11-2	-	-	TRBJ2-1	CASSYLTSSYNEQFF	TGTGCCAGCAGCTACTTAACGAGCTCCTACAATGAGCAGTTCTTC
TRBV18	few	-	TRBJ1-4	CASSPRAANEKLFF	TGTGCCAGCTCACCACGGGCTGCTAATGAAAAACTGTTTTTT
TRBV5-4	-	TRBD2	TRBJ2-3	CASSFPLGLAGGNTDTQYF	TGTGCCAGCAGCTTCCCCCTGGGACTAGCGGGGGGAAACACAGATACGCAGTATTTT
TRBV7-2	-	TRBD1	TRBJ1-3	CASSRWFGQGGNTIYF	TGTGCCAGCAGCCGTTGGTTCGGACAGGGGGGCAACACCATATATTTT
TRBV19	-	-	TRBJ1-4	CASMRDRATNEKLFF	TGTGCCAGCATGCGGGACCGGGCAACTAATGAAAAACTGTTTTTT
TRBV10-1	few	TRBD1	TRBJ1-1	CASSSGQGDTEAFF	TGCGCCAGCAGTTCGGGACAGGGTGATACTGAAGCTTTCTTT
TRBV4-3	-	-	TRBJ1-4	CASSREGPGGELFF	TGCGCCAGCAGCCGGGAAGGCCCCGGTGGGGAACTGTTTTTT
TRBV4-1	-	-	TRBJ2-7	CASSRARAERGDGWAYEQYF	TGCGCCAGCAGCCGTGCTCGGGCGGAGAGGGGGGATGGTTGGGCTTACGAGCAGTACTTC
TRBV2	-	-	TRBJ2-7	CASSDGEGGGYEQYF	TGTGCCAGCAGTGACGGCGAGGGGGGCGGGTACGAGCAGTACTTC
TRBV30	-	-	TRBJ1-4	CAWRQGRLEKLFF	TGTGCCTGGAGGCAGGGGCGTCTTGAAAAACTGTTTTTT
TRBV7-2	-	-	TRBJ2-2	CASSHPPAGELFF	TGTGCCAGCAGCCACCCCCCAGCGGGGGAGCTGTTTTTT
TRBV27	few	TRBD1	TRBJ2-7	CASSGRDRGYEQYF	TGTGCCAGCAGCGGTCGGGACAGGGGCTACGAGCAGTACTTC
TRBV5-4	few	TRBD2	TRBJ2-2	CASSPGLAENTGELFF	TGTGCCAGCAGCCCCGGACTAGCGGAAAACACCGGGGAGCTGTTTTTT
TRBV18	-	-	TRBJ2-2	CASSQGPTGELFF	TGTGCCAGCTCACAGGGGCCCACCGGGGAGCTGTTTTTT
TRBV29-1	-	TRBD1	TRBJ2-2	CSARQGVDTGELFF	TGCAGCGCGAGACAGGGTGTGGACACCGGGGAGCTGTTTTTT
TRBV27	once	-	TRBJ1-2	CASRTTGHYGYTF	TGTGCCAGCAGGACGACAGGCCACTATGGCTACACCTTC
TRBV18	-	-	TRBJ1-2	CASSPPGDYGYTF	TGTGCCAGCTCACCACCGGGGGACTATGGCTACACCTTC
TRBV9	-	-	TRBJ2-3	CASSVDERTTDTQYF	TGTGCCAGCAGCGTAGATGAAAGGACCACAGATACGCAGTATTTT
TRBV5-1	-	TRBD2	TRBJ2-5	CASAPTSGIQETQYF	TGCGCCAGCGCCCCCACTAGCGGGATCCAAGAGACCCAGTACTTC
TRBV18	-	-	TRBJ1-1	CASSPQGTEAFF	TGTGCCAGCTCACCACAGGGCACTGAAGCTTTCTTT
TRBV5-5	-	TRBD1	TRBJ2-2	CASSYQLVRQGAGELFF	TGTGCCAGCAGCTACCAATTAGTAAGACAGGGGGCCGGGGAGCTGTTTTTT
TRBV29-1	-	-	TRBJ2-5	CSVALGPGETQYF	TGCAGCGTTGCTCTCGGGCCCGGGGAGACCCAGTACTTC
TRBV2	few	TRBD1	TRBJ1-1	CASSITTGGGTEAFF	TGTGCCAGCAGTATTACTACAGGGGGCGGAACTGAAGCTTTCTTT
TRBV6-1	-	TRBD2	TRBJ2-2	CASSEASGGGTGELFF	TGTGCCAGCAGTGAAGCCAGCGGGGGGGGCACCGGGGAGCTGTTTTTT
TRBV6-5	few	-	TRBJ2-7	CASSYSEQSYEQYF	TGTGCCAGCAGTTACTCTGAACAGTCCTACGAGCAGTACTTC
TRBV2	-	TRBD1	TRBJ1-5	CASSPDRGNNQPQHF	TGTGCCAGCAGTCCAGACAGGGGAAACAATCAGCCCCAGCATTTT
TRBV27	once	-	TRBJ1-1	CASSLSMGNTEAFF	TGTGCCAGCAGTTTATCCATGGGGAACACTGAAGCTTTCTTT